These T cell receptor beta chains were read from a single sample in a study of CD8 T cells in Susac syndrome. TCRdb fed the immunoSEQ multiplex PCR reads into MiXCR, producing one record per CDR3 protein. The sample yields about 210,000 distinct CDR3 sequences, 85% to 95% seen once. Sequencing input: CD4+ T cells from PBMCs. The receptor set was obtained from a human donor in good health. Each CDR3 is given with its conserved first and last residue. The D gene is left open where the match is weak. A clone size is listed for some rows: how often the clone was seen (once, few, many), or a class if it is expanded.

J gene	clone size	V gene	D gene	CDR3 protein	CDR3 DNA
TRBJ2-3	-	TRBV20-1	TRBD2	CSARERTSGTDTQYF	TGCAGTGCTAGAGAGCGGACTAGCGGAACAGATACGCAGTATTTT
TRBJ2-1	-	TRBV30	-	CAWGMLSSYNEQFF	TGTGCCTGGGGGATGCTCAGCTCCTACAATGAGCAGTTCTTC
TRBJ2-5	-	TRBV2	TRBD2	CASSERGRAGETQYF	TGTGCCAGCAGTGAACGCGGGAGGGCCGGAGAGACCCAGTACTTC
TRBJ1-1	-	TRBV27	TRBD1	CASTLRTGFEAFF	TGTGCCAGCACCCTGCGGACAGGCTTTGAAGCTTTCTTT
TRBJ1-3	-	TRBV12-3/TRBV12-4	-	CASSFSRGGNTIYF	TGTGCCAGCAGTTTCTCCAGGGGTGGAAACACCATATATTTT
TRBJ2-1	-	TRBV9	-	CASSVGTGVGEQFF	TGTGCCAGCAGCGTAGGTACGGGGGTTGGAGAGCAGTTCTTC
TRBJ1-3	-	TRBV20-1	-	CSARRASGNTIYF	TGCAGTGCTAGAAGGGCTTCTGGAAACACCATATATTTT
TRBJ2-5	-	TRBV3-1	TRBD2	CASSQLGLAGVETQYF	TGTGCCAGCAGCCAGTTGGGACTAGCGGGGGTCGAGACCCAGTACTTC
TRBJ2-5	few	TRBV7-2	-	CASSLVETQYF	TGTGCCAGCAGCTTAGTTGAGACCCAGTACTTC
TRBJ2-1	-	TRBV11-2	-	CASSLDLDEQFF	TGTGCCAGCAGCTTAGATCTCGATGAGCAGTTCTTC
TRBJ1-6	-	TRBV6-5	-	CASSFAPLGGTSGRYIHF	TGTGCCAGCAGTTTCGCCCCTCTCGGAGGGACTAGCGGGAGGTACATCCACTTT
TRBJ2-3	-	TRBV20-1	-	CSAPPASGAADTQYF	TGCAGTGCCCCCCCGGCTAGTGGGGCCGCAGATACGCAGTATTTT
TRBJ2-1	-	TRBV20-1	TRBD2	CSARRTSINEQFF	TGCAGTGCTAGACGGACTAGCATTAATGAGCAGTTCTTC
TRBJ1-1	-	TRBV18	TRBD1	CASSNSGTAEAFF	TGTGCCAGCTCGAACTCCGGGACAGCCGAAGCTTTCTTT
TRBJ2-3	-	TRBV29-1	-	CSARGRTGGTDTQYF	TGCAGCGCTAGGGGCCGCACGGGGGGCACAGATACGCAGTATTTT
TRBJ2-3	-	TRBV20-1	-	CSATYQGADTQYF	TGCAGTGCTACCTATCAGGGAGCAGATACGCAGTATTTT